The text below deals with one TCR beta chain. This specimen comes from a study of blood T cell repertoires in COVID-19. Study summary: The cDNA or gDNA used as material had been derived from T cells, B-cell-depleted T cells, or PBMCs.

Across about two dozen US areas, participants ranged in age from about 18 to 90 years. Someone with COVID-19 had been met by exposed participants within 2 weeks before study entry. The CDR3 has 19 amino acids. CDR1 is SGDLS and CDR2 is YYNGEE in the germline V gene. Trimming cost V 0 bases and J 0 bases; bases outside gene matches: 9. The repertoire was sequenced with immunoSEQ multiplex PCR; TCRdb's copy has only in-frame clones and lacks some. The sample includes about 300,000 clones, 85% of them seen just once. Sequenced: PBMCs or T cells enriched from blood (not recorded which). The chain joins TRBV9 to TRBJ2-6; 7 bases are a match to TRBD1. The source of this sequence is a woman in her 30s who had been exposed to COVID-19. In DNA, the CDR3 is TGTGCCAGCAGCGTAGCTGGCAGGGGGTTATCCTCTGGGGCCAACGTCCTGACTTTC. As protein: CASSVAGRGLSSGANVLTF.